A single sample is the source of the 28 T cell receptor beta chains below, sequenced in a study of blood T cell repertoires in COVID-19. Clones were sequenced by immunoSEQ multiplex PCR, and TCRdb holds only the in-frame ones, with some missing. The sample consists of around 100,000 clones, 85% to 90% of them appearing once. Sequencing was performed on peripheral blood. These receptors all come from a human donor in a cohort sampled during active COVID-19.

The rearrangement uses TRBV6-5 and TRBJ1-1; possibly TRBD1 for D (6 bases). This CDR3 contains 13 residues. Trimming took off 2 bases at V and 10 bases at J, with 14 bases between the two ends. Germline lookup yields CDR1 MNHEY and CDR2 SVGAGI. This CDR3 is CASSYRTGLGAFF. CDR3 coding DNA: TGTGCCAGCAGTTACCGAACAGGGTTGGGAGCTTTCTTT.

The gene calls are TRBV6-5 and TRBJ2-1; 8 nucleotides align to TRBD1. With V trimmed by 4 bases and J by 9 bases, 5 bases remained unmatched. CDR3 length: 13 amino acids. Looked up from germline, CDR1 is MNHEY and CDR2 is SVGAGI. CDR3 in DNA: TGTGCCAGCAGTTCCGGGACAGGCGCTGAGCAGTTCTTC. Its translation is CASSSGTGAEQFF.

V and J are TRBV7-2 and TRBJ2-7; possibly TRBD1 for D (5 bases). The CDR3 is 13 amino acids. Trimming cost V 3 bases and J 6 bases, with 12 bases left between them. CDR1 and CDR2 from the germline V gene are SGHTA and FQGNSA. This chain's CDR3 is CASSFQGSPEQYF. In nucleotides, the CDR3 is TGTGCCAGCAGCTTTCAGGGATCGCCCGAGCAGTACTTC.

The V gene is TRBV11-3, the J gene TRBJ1-4, with D possibly being TRBD1 (6 bases). Germline loops: CDR1 SGHNT, CDR2 YENEEA. The CDR3 is 14 amino acids. Deletions cut 2 bases from V and 8 bases from J, with 12 bases between. The CDR3 loop reads CASSLRGAGEKLFF. The CDR3 DNA reads as TGTGCCAGCAGCTTACGGGGGGCCGGAGAAAAACTGTTTTTT.

Comment on this clone: Other DNA sequences within the sample encode an identical CDR3. CDR3 in DNA: TGTGCCAGCAGCCAAAGGGAGTCGGACTATGGCTACACCTTC. Encoded protein: CASSQRESDYGYTF. The rearrangement uses TRBV3-1 (or the pseudogene TRBV3-2) and TRBJ1-2, with unresolved D. The V and J ends lost 2 bases and 3 bases respectively, with 10 bases between them. CDR1 and CDR2 (germline): LGHDT, YNNKEL (reference sequence). This CDR3 region has 14 residues.

The chain links TRBV28 to TRBJ1-6, with a tentative D call TRBD1 (5 bases). Trimming took off 4 bases at V and 10 bases at J, with 14 bases between the two ends. This CDR3 comprises 14 residues. Per the germline V gene, CDR1 is MDHEN and CDR2 is SYDVKM. The CDR3 DNA reads TGTGCCAGCAGTTCGAATCGCCGGGGGTCACCCCTCCACTTT. Protein sequence: CASSSNRRGSPLHF. Variable domain in full (rest from reference TRBV28 and TRBJ1-6): DVKVTQSSRYLVKRTGEKVFLECVQDMDHENMFWYRQDPGLGLRLIYFSYDVKMKEKGDIPEGYSVSREKKERFSLILESASTNQTSMYLCASSSNRRGSPLHFGNGTRLTVT.

V is TRBV24-1 and J is TRBJ2-1; 7 bases agree with TRBD2. Per the germline V gene, CDR1 is KGHDR and CDR2 is SFDVKD. V was clipped by 4 bases and J by 3 bases; unmatched bases: 8. The CDR3 has 16 amino acids. DNA for the CDR3: TGTGCCACCAGTGAGGGACTATCGGACTTCTACAATGAGCAGTTCTTC. Protein: CATSEGLSDFYNEQFF.

The V gene is TRBV2, the J gene TRBJ2-7; D is possibly TRBD1 (7 bases). This CDR3 has 14 residues. V was cut by 7 bases and J by 2 bases, with 15 bases left in between. CDR1 is SNHLY, CDR2 FYNNEI, per germline. In DNA, the CDR3 is TGTGCCAGCAAGGACGCAGGGGGGACCTACGAGCAGTACTTC. It codes for CASKDAGGTYEQYF.

This chain connects TRBV27 to TRBJ2-6; 8 bases line up with TRBD1. Trimming removed 0 bases from V and 4 bases from J; junction bases left unmatched: 5. The CDR3 spans 17 residues. The V gene's germline CDR1 is MNHEY and CDR2 SMNVEV (reference sequence). The CDR3 sequence: CASSLSPGGAGANVLTF. Written as DNA, the CDR3 is TGTGCCAGCAGTTTATCCCCAGGGGGCGCGGGGGCCAACGTCCTGACTTTC.

This chain uses TRBV28 with TRBJ2-5, with 9 positions matching TRBD2. The CDR3 extends over 16 amino acids. Germline CDR1 and CDR2: MDHEN and SYDVKM. J lost 0 bases, V lost 3 bases, and 5 bases had no gene match. The chain's CDR3 is CASSLSGGTYQETQYF. The CDR3 DNA sequence: TGTGCCAGCAGTTTGAGCGGGGGGACGTACCAAGAGACCCAGTACTTC.

V and J are TRBV7-3 and TRBJ2-7, with D possibly matching TRBD2 (6 bases). V lost 5 bases, J lost 6 bases, and 14 bases lay in between. CDR1 is SGHTA, CDR2 FQGTGA, per germline. This CDR3 has 13 amino acids. For the CDR3, the DNA is TGTGCCAGCAGCCCGGGGGTACCGGCCGAGCAGTACTTC. It translates to CASSPGVPAEQYF.

CDR3: CASSRDSASYNEQFF. The CDR3 DNA reads as TGTGCCAGCAGTCGCGACAGTGCCTCCTACAATGAGCAGTTCTTC. The chain carries TRBV6-2 or TRBV6-3 and TRBJ2-1; a possible D gene is TRBD1 (5 bases). Trimming shortened V by 5 bases and J by 0 bases, and 11 bases separated the two germline ends. Germline lookup yields CDR1 MNHEY and CDR2 SVGEGT. The CDR3 has 15 residues.

The chain has TRBV5-4 and TRBJ2-3; 8 nucleotides agree with TRBD2. V lost 4 bases to trimming and J lost 4 bases; unmatched junction nucleotides: 11. The CDR3 has 16 amino acids. Germline V CDR1 and CDR2: SGHNT, YYREEE (reference sequence). CDR3 bases: TGTGCCAGCAGCCCCCAACGGGGGGGCCGTGCAGATACGCAGTATTTT. Translating gives CASSPQRGGRADTQYF. The full variable domain, in which reference TRBV5-4 and TRBJ2-3 provide the parts outside the CDR3, is ETGVTQSPTHLIKTRGQQVTLRCSSQSGHNTVSWYQQALGQGPQFIFQYYREEENGRGNFPPRFSGLQFPNYSSELNVNALELDDSALYLCASSPQRGGRADTQYFGPGTRLTVL.

This clone was detected only once. At one of its ends the junction is not consistent with the germline gene, which may arise from a read error. J is TRBJ2-7 and V is TRBV5-6, with 9 nucleotides matching TRBD2. Germline assignment: CDR1 SGHDT and CDR2 YYEEEE. This CDR3 has 15 residues. The CDR3 DNA reads as TGTGCCAGCAGCTCGGGGGGACTAGCTTCCTCCGAGCAGTACTTC. This encodes CASSSGGLASSEQYF. The whole variable domain, filled in from reference TRBV5-6 and TRBJ2-7, reads DAGVTQSPTHLIKTRGQQVTLRCSPKSGHDTVSWYQQALGQGPQFIFQYYEEEERQRGNFPDRFSGHQFPNYSSELNVNALLLGDSALYLCASSSGGLASSEQYFGPGTRLTVT.

The V gene is TRBV10-2, the J gene TRBJ2-1; possible D gene TRBD2, 6 bases. The ends were cut back, 7 bases at V and 3 bases at J, with 16 bases in the middle. The germline CDR1 and CDR2 sequences are WSHSY and SAAADI. CDR3 length equals 15 residues. CDR3 nucleotide sequence: TGCGCCAGCAAAGGAATAGTGGGAGGCTACAATGAGCAGTTCTTC. This encodes CASKGIVGGYNEQFF.

The chain employs TRBV4-3 and TRBJ2-7; 13 bases are a match to TRBD2. The CDR3 is made up of 15 amino acids. Trimming at V came to 4 bases and at J to 2 bases, leaving 2 bases not matched to a gene. CDR1 and CDR2 (germline): LGHNA, YSLEER. The CDR3 DNA reads as TGCGCCAGCAGCCTCGGGACTAGCGGGGCCTACGAGCAGTACTTC. It codes for CASSLGTSGAYEQYF.

The chain is built from TRBV12-5 and TRBJ2-1; TRBD2 agrees at 7 bases. Germline CDR1 reads LGHNT; CDR2 reads FRNRAP. The junction had 4 bases not matched to a gene; V was cut back by 0 bases and J by 5 bases. The CDR3 covers 15 residues. The CDR3 loop is CASGLVRTRDNEQFF. CDR3 DNA: TGTGCTAGTGGTTTGGTTAGGACTAGAGACAATGAGCAGTTCTTC.

This sequence joins TRBV29-1 and TRBJ1-3, with 9 bases that match TRBD1. This CDR3 has 13 residues. Trimming cost V 3 bases and J 3 bases; bases outside gene matches: 0. Germline lookup yields CDR1 SQVTM and CDR2 ANQGSEA. CDR3 loop: CSVEDRGGNTIYF. The CDR3 DNA follows: TGCAGCGTTGAGGACAGGGGTGGAAACACCATATATTTT.

The chain uses TRBV5-6 and TRBJ2-1; D unclear. The ends were cut back, 2 bases at V and 12 bases at J, with 18 bases in the middle. The germline CDR1 and CDR2 sequences are SGHDT and YYEEEE. This CDR3 region has 14 residues. CDR3: CASSFYPARVVQFF. The CDR3 DNA sequence: TGTGCCAGCAGCTTTTACCCAGCGAGAGTTGTGCAGTTCTTC.

This clone rates as medium-sized. This chain connects TRBV28 to TRBJ1-6, with 7 bases fitting TRBD1. Germline-derived CDR1 and CDR2 are MDHEN and SYDVKM. The CDR3 totals 17 residues. The junction had 10 bases not matched to a gene; V was cut back by 4 bases and J by 4 bases. The CDR3 sequence: CASSSEGALLYNSPLHF. DNA of the CDR3: TGTGCCAGCAGTTCAGAGGGGGCCCTACTATATAATTCACCCCTCCACTTT.

The rearrangement links TRBV27 to TRBJ1-3, with D unresolved. V gave up 8 bases and J gave up 0 bases, with 14 bases separating them. Germline CDR1 is MNHEY and CDR2 is SMNVEV (reference sequence). This CDR3 contains 15 residues. CDR3 DNA: TGTGCCAGCCAACCCTTGGCGGGCTCTGGAAACACCATATATTTT. Translating it yields CASQPLAGSGNTIYF.

The CDR3 DNA reads TGCGCCAGCAGCGAAAACAGTATTCCTGGAAACACCATATATTTT. This gives the protein CASSENSIPGNTIYF. The rearrangement links TRBV4-1 to TRBJ1-3; D ambiguous. Deletions cut 5 bases from V and 2 bases from J, with 13 bases between. The CDR3 has 15 amino acids. Germline V gene data show CDR1 as MGHRA and CDR2 as YSYEKL.

The chain uses TRBV5-5 and TRBJ2-7, with 10 bases matching TRBD1. Germline V gives CDR1 SGHKS, CDR2 YYEKEE (reference sequence). This CDR3 region has 15 residues. V dropped 3 bases and J dropped 6; count of bases not matched to a gene: 9. CDR3 DNA: TGTGCCAGCAGCTCCCAAGGGACAGGGGCTTTCGAGCAGTACTTC. This sequence encodes CASSSQGTGAFEQYF.

The V call is TRBV7-3, the J call TRBJ1-1; D unresolved. This CDR3 has 14 amino acids. Germline-derived CDR1 and CDR2 are SGHTA and FQGTGA. The germline V and J ends were trimmed by 4 bases and 1 base, with 10 bases remaining between them. The CDR3 reads CASSSRLGNTEAFF. CDR3 nucleotides: TGTGCCAGCAGCTCCAGGCTGGGGAACACTGAAGCTTTCTTT. The full variable domain, rest sourced from reference TRBV7-3 and TRBJ1-1, is GAGVSQTPSNKVTEKGKYVELRCDPISGHTALYWYRQSLGQGPEFLIYFQGTGAADDSGLPNDRFFAVRPEGSVSTLKIQRTERGDSAVYLCASSSRLGNTEAFFGQGTRLTVV.

The V and J genes are TRBV9 and TRBJ2-1, with D tentatively TRBD2 (6 bases). The germline V gene encodes CDR1 SGDLS and CDR2 YYNGEE. The CDR3 is 14 amino acids. Trimming took 4 bases from V and 9 from J, leaving 17 bases between them. DNA for the CDR3: TGTGCCAGCAGCTCGACTAGGGCTCTTAGTGAGCAGTTCTTC. Encoded protein: CASSSTRALSEQFF.

The V call is TRBV10-1, the J call TRBJ2-1; 14 bases map to TRBD2. This CDR3 comprises 16 residues. V shed 5 bases and J 10 bases; nucleotides not matched to a gene: 10. Germline lookup yields CDR1 WNHNN and CDR2 SYGVQD (reference sequence). In nucleotides, the CDR3 is TGCGCCAGCAGTAAAAAGACTAGCGGGAGGGTACGCGAGCAGTTCTTC. It is translated as CASSKKTSGRVREQFF.

The genes are TRBV28 and TRBJ1-5; 7 bases fit TRBD1. The ends lost 6 bases at V and 6 bases at J; junction bases unmatched: 11. From germline, CDR1 is MDHEN and CDR2 SYDVKM. This CDR3 has 15 residues. The CDR3 reads CASSPRGRMGQPQHF. The CDR3 DNA reads TGTGCCAGCAGCCCCAGGGGGAGGATGGGTCAGCCCCAGCATTTT.

The rearrangement joins TRBV11-2 to TRBJ2-5; 11 nucleotides align to TRBD2. Germline V gives CDR1 SGHAT, CDR2 FQNNGV. Trimming removed 3 bases from V and 5 bases from J; junction bases left unmatched: 5. The CDR3 length is 15 residues. The CDR3 bases are TGTGCCAGCAGCTTCGTCCGGACTAGCGGGGAGACCCAGTACTTC. Its protein product is CASSFVRTSGETQYF.